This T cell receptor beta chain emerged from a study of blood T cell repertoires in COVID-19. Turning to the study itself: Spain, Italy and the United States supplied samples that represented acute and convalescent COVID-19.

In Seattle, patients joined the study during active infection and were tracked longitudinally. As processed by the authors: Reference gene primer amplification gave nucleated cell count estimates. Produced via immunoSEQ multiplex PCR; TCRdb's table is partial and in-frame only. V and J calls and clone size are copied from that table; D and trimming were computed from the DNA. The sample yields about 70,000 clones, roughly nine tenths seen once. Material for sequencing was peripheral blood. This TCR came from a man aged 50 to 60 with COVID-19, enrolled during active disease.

As DNA, the CDR3 is TGTGCCACCCGTAGCGGTAACAATGAGCAGTTCTTC. It is translated as CATRSGNNEQFF. The chain employs TRBV6-5 and TRBJ2-1; tentative D call: TRBD2 (6 bases). The CDR3 length is 12 residues. Trimming took off 10 bases at V and 5 bases at J, with 12 bases between the two ends. The germline V gene has CDR1 MNHEY and CDR2 SVGAGI.